The entry that follows covers one TCR beta chain sequence. Its antigen is currently unknown. The protocol was immunoSEQ multiplex PCR, while the TCRdb copy is restricted to in-frame clones and leaves out a portion. In the table there are some 30,000 clones, 84% of which are singletons. The sample originates from a study of lymphopenia after photon versus proton radiotherapy. Trimming cost V 6 bases and J 11 bases; bases outside gene matches: 8. Germline CDR1 MNHEY, CDR2 SMNVEV (reference sequence). The CDR3 has 12 amino acids. Whole-study results and caveats: Survival link was tested only in deceased patients; proton benefit remains a possibility.

V is TRBV27 and J is TRBJ2-3, with 7 bases that match TRBD1. The material was peripheral blood, obtained from a patient treated with proton-based radiotherapy. The sequence was collected from a woman in her 70s with pancreatic cancer. Written as DNA, the CDR3 is TGTGCCAGCAGCCTAAGGGGGCGCATGCAGTATTTT. The encoded protein is CASSLRGRMQYF.